The 13 T cell receptor beta chains reported below all come from one sample, sequenced in a study of memory CD4+ T cells and cytomegalovirus serostatus. TCRdb keeps only in-frame clones here, not all; method: immunoSEQ multiplex PCR. The sample lists 80,000 or so clones; about 73% were seen once. The sort gate was single viable CD3+CD4+CD8-CD45RO+ cells for memory CD4+ T cells. The sequencing input was memory CD4+ T cells from blood. All receptors derive from an adult in good health and CMV-seropositive.

This clone occurred once. The rearrangement joins TRBV7-2 to TRBJ2-3, with unresolved D. The CDR3 sequence is 13 residues long. The germline CDR1 and CDR2 sequences are SGHTA and FQGNSA. V was clipped by 3 bases and J by 3 bases, with 7 bases between them. CDR3 protein: CASSFGETDTQYF. The DNA of the CDR3 is TGTGCCAGCAGCTTCGGCGAAACAGATACGCAGTATTTT.

V usage is TRBV29-1 and J usage is TRBJ2-3, with D hard to call. Germline V gives CDR1 SQVTM, CDR2 ANQGSEA. V was pared by 5 bases and J by 6 bases, with 9 bases between. CDR3 length: 11 residues. In DNA form, the CDR3 reads TGCAGCGTTTATTATTTGGATACGCAGTATTTT. It codes for CSVYYLDTQYF.

The chain has TRBV19 and TRBJ2-4; D perhaps matches TRBD2 (6 bases). This CDR3 region has 15 residues. Germline V CDR1 and CDR2: LNHDA, SQIVND (reference sequence). The V end lost 5 bases, the J end lost 0 bases, and 11 bases lay between the germline ends. The CDR3 here is CASSAGNQAKNIQYF. Written as DNA, the CDR3 is TGTGCCAGTAGTGCGGGGAATCAAGCCAAAAACATTCAGTACTTC.

Only a few counts were recorded for this clone. This rearrangement joins TRBV6-6 to TRBJ1-6; the D gene is possibly TRBD1 (5 bases). The V gene lost 7 bases and the J gene lost 14 bases, with 15 bases spanning the gap. CDR1 and CDR2 (germline): MNHNY, SVGAGI (reference sequence). The CDR3 is 12 amino acids. The CDR3 region has the DNA TGTGCCAGCACCCCGGGACGGGAGACCCTCCACTTT. This codes for CASTPGRETLHF.

As DNA, the CDR3 is TGTGCCAGCAGCTATTCTAGCGGGGGGGTCACAGATACGCAGTATTTT. Amino acid sequence: CASSYSSGGVTDTQYF. This chain links TRBV5-6 with TRBJ2-3, with 12 bases that match TRBD2. Unmatched junction bases numbered 4, after V lost 3 bases and J lost 2 bases. Germline V CDR1 and CDR2: SGHDT, YYEEEE. CDR3 size: 16 residues.

The CDR3 DNA follows: TGTGCCTGGAGTGGGGGGGTCGGGGAGACCCAGTACTTC. Its translation: CAWSGGVGETQYF. The chain joins TRBV30 to TRBJ2-5, with D perhaps TRBD2 (6 bases). Germline V lookup: CDR1 GTSNPN, CDR2 SVGIG (reference sequence). The ends were cut back, 1 base at V and 5 bases at J, with 11 bases in the middle. CDR3 size: 13 residues.

The chain links TRBV25-1 to TRBJ2-1; weak D call: TRBD2 (6 bases). The CDR3 is 12 residues long. Germline V gene lookup returns CDR1 MGHDK and CDR2 SYGVNS. V dropped 8 bases and J dropped 10 bases, with 15 bases sitting between them. DNA of the CDR3: TGTGCCAGCCGGCCGGGAGCGACGGAGCAGTTCTTC. Its translation: CASRPGATEQFF. Full variable domain (rest looked up from reference TRBV25-1 and TRBJ2-1): EADIYQTPRYLVIGTGKKITLECSQTMGHDKMYWYQQDPGMELHLIHYSYGVNSTEKGDLSSESTVSRIRTEHFPLTLESARPSHTSQYLCASRPGATEQFFGPGTRLTVL.

The rearrangement uses TRBV5-4 and TRBJ2-1, with D perhaps matching TRBD2 (5 bases). V dropped 3 bases and J dropped 1 base, with 14 bases sitting between them. CDR1 and CDR2 from the germline V gene are SGHNT and YYREEE (reference sequence). The CDR3 is made up of 16 amino acids. Written as DNA, the CDR3 is TGTGCCAGCAGCTCCGGGGTGGCTCGTTCCTACAATGAGCAGTTCTTC. Protein: CASSSGVARSYNEQFF.

The chain combines TRBV5-3 with TRBJ1-1, with D perhaps TRBD1 (5 bases). TRBV5-3 belongs to the ORF category, with a function that is uncertain. The CDR3 extends over 17 amino acids. V was clipped by 3 bases and J by 0 bases, with 18 bases between them. The chain's CDR3 is CARSSLCTGTVNTEAFF. Written as DNA, the CDR3 is TGTGCCAGAAGCTCACTTTGCACCGGGACGGTGAACACTGAAGCTTTCTTT.

As for this clone: This CDR3 is also generated by other DNA sequences in the sample. This chain joins TRBV7-2 and TRBJ2-3; D uncertain. The CDR3 extends over 13 amino acids. Deletions cut 1 base from V and 7 bases from J, with 9 bases between. CDR1 SGHTA and CDR2 FQGNSA come from the germline V gene. The CDR3 here is CASSLGSWNTQYF. CDR3 DNA: TGTGCCAGCAGCTTAGGTTCGTGGAATACGCAGTATTTT.

The chain joins TRBV10-2 to TRBJ1-1; 9 nucleotides align to TRBD1. After removal of 6 bases from V and 7 bases from J, the junction contained 6 bases not matched to a gene. Germline CDR1 and CDR2: WSHSY and SAAADI. There are 13 residues in the CDR3. The CDR3 coding sequence is TGCGCCAGCAGCCTTACAGGGGGCAGTGAAGCTTTCTTT. It codes for CASSLTGGSEAFF.

V is TRBV6-6 and J is TRBJ1-5; a possible D gene is TRBD1 (5 bases). The CDR3 extends over 15 amino acids. V lost 7 bases, J lost 0 bases, and 13 bases lay in between. Germline CDR1 MNHNY, CDR2 SVGAGI (reference sequence). DNA for the CDR3: TGTGCCAGCAACCCGACAGCTAATAGCAATCAGCCCCAGCATTTT. Its protein product is CASNPTANSNQPQHF.

The chain recombines TRBV2 with TRBJ2-1; weak D call: TRBD2 (6 bases). The CDR3 is made up of 12 amino acids. Germline lookup yields CDR1 SNHLY and CDR2 FYNNEI. Trimming left V 4 bases short and J 9 bases short, with 10 bases between. The CDR3 nucleotides are TGTGCCAGCAGTGTTGGGGAGGTTGAGCAGTTCTTC. This sequence encodes CASSVGEVEQFF.